This T cell receptor beta chain was sequenced for a study of cytomegalovirus exposure and HLA in healthy donors. Study-level findings and limits: Exclusion as indistinguishable affected some V segments, including TRBV6-2 and TRBV6-3. Based on reports, TCR beta sequences accurately predicted HLA-A and HLA-B alleles for most subjects. A later analysis found most CMV-associated TCR beta chains apparently HLA-restricted.

Primers for the PCR totalled 60 Vbeta and 13 Jbeta. Only in-frame clones appear in the TCRdb table, and some are missing; sequencing was by immunoSEQ multiplex PCR. Of 150,000 to 200,000 clones listed, around 77% were seen once; the top ten hold approximately 3.7%. On this clone itself: What it binds is not known.

Each of the donors was a healthy bone marrow donor. V lost 1 base, J lost 1 base, and 3 bases stayed unmatched. Germline V CDR1 and CDR2: MNHEY, SVGAGI. The CDR3 has 15 residues. The sequence derives from a young man in good health and CMV-seropositive. The chain employs TRBV6-5 and TRBJ1-1; 7 bases are shared with TRBD1. The sequenced material came from PBMCs. The CDR3 here is CASSYYGTANTEAFF. The CDR3 DNA reads TGTGCCAGCAGTTACTACGGGACAGCGAACACTGAAGCTTTCTTT.